The sequence of this T cell receptor (beta chain) was determined in a study of metastatic and nonmetastatic thyroid tumors. This clone was picked up many times. This CDR3 comprises 17 residues. Germline V CDR1 and CDR2: SGDLS, YYNGEE. Trimming took 4 bases from V and 4 from J; bases not matched to a gene: 13. Patients were all untreated before their thyroid surgery. TCRdb ran MiXCR on the PCR reads. The sample carries 7,500 to 9,500 clones, 35% recorded once. This receptor was identified in a female donor with papillary thyroid cancer or a benign thyroid nodule (not recorded which). Some clones in this sample may be carry-over from other donors' samples. Sequencing was performed on tumor tissue. The rearrangement links TRBV9 to TRBJ2-3, with 9 bases matching TRBD2. CDR3 bases: TGTGCCAGCAGCTCCCTGGATTTAGCGGGGGTGGCAGATACGCAGTATTTT. This gives the protein CASSSLDLAGVADTQYF.